What follows are 23 T cell receptor beta chains derived from one specimen sequenced in a study of blood T cell repertoires in COVID-19. The protocol was immunoSEQ multiplex PCR, while the TCRdb copy is restricted to in-frame clones and leaves out a portion. This sample yields 55,000 to 80,000 clones, of which around 80% are seen a single time; 14% belongs to the top ten. Sequencing was done on a sample of peripheral blood. These receptors all stem from a man aged 60 to 75 with COVID-19, enrolled during active disease.

The chain carries TRBV6-5 and TRBJ1-2; the D is unclear. CDR3 length equals 16 residues. The germline gives CDR1 MNHEY, CDR2 SVGAGI. V dropped 0 bases and J dropped 6 bases, with 17 bases sitting between them. The CDR3 sequence: CASSYSLEERVDGYTF. For the CDR3, the DNA is TGTGCCAGCAGTTACTCCTTGGAGGAACGGGTAGATGGCTACACCTTC.

The CDR3 region has the DNA TGTGCCAGCGCTGGGCCGAACACTGAAGCTTTCTTT. Translating gives CASAGPNTEAFF. This sequence joins TRBV28 and TRBJ1-1, with D unclear. This CDR3 has 12 amino acids. Trimming left V 8 bases short and J 1 base short, with 8 bases between. Germline V gives CDR1 MDHEN, CDR2 SYDVKM.

The chain is built from TRBV28 and TRBJ2-7, with 16 bases lining up with TRBD2. This CDR3 is 19 amino acids long. V was pared by 2 bases and J by 3 bases, with 10 bases of the junction left unmatched. Germline V gene data show CDR1 as MDHEN and CDR2 as SYDVKM. The DNA of the CDR3 is TGTGCCAGCAGTTTAAGGATGGGACTAGCGGGAGGGCCTAGCTACGAGCAGTACTTC. Translated, it gives CASSLRMGLAGGPSYEQYF.

The CDR3 protein is CASSRVLGDYEQYF. DNA for the CDR3: TGTGCCAGCAGTCGAGTTCTAGGAGACTACGAGCAGTACTTC. The genes are TRBV6-5 and TRBJ2-7; D unresolved. Deletions cut 5 bases from V and 3 bases from J, with 14 bases between. The CDR3 loop spans 14 amino acids. From germline, CDR1 is MNHEY and CDR2 SVGAGI.

V and J are TRBV7-9 and TRBJ2-7; 10 bases are a match to TRBD2. The V gene end was trimmed by 5 bases and the J gene end by 2 bases; junction bases not matched to a gene: 3. This CDR3 has 14 residues. Looked up from germline, CDR1 is SEHNR and CDR2 is FQNEAQ (reference sequence). This CDR3 reads CASSPGTSAYEQYF. The CDR3 nucleotides are TGTGCCAGCAGCCCGGGGACTAGCGCCTACGAGCAGTACTTC.

This clone showed up just a few times. The genes are TRBV29-1 and TRBJ2-2; 10 nucleotides agree with TRBD1. The junction had 7 bases not matched to a gene; V was cut back by 4 bases and J by 5 bases. The CDR3 has 15 amino acids. CDR1 is SQVTM, CDR2 ANQGSEA, per germline. The CDR3 nucleotides read TGCAGCGTTGCCGGGACAGGGGTAGGGACCGGGGAGCTGTTTTTT. Protein sequence: CSVAGTGVGTGELFF.

The chain carries TRBV13 and TRBJ2-2, with 9 bases that match TRBD2. J was trimmed by 5 bases and V by 5 bases; bases with no gene match: 6. The CDR3 runs 15 residues. Per germline, CDR1 PRHDT and CDR2 FYEKMQ (reference sequence). The CDR3 loop reads CASSALAGQTGELFF. The CDR3 DNA follows: TGTGCCAGCAGCGCCCTAGCGGGGCAAACCGGGGAGCTGTTTTTT.

This clone appeared a single time. The rearrangement joins TRBV30 to TRBJ2-7; TRBD1 matches 7 bases. This CDR3 is 13 amino acids long. V was clipped by 4 bases and J by 3 bases; unmatched bases: 6. The germline gives CDR1 GTSNPN, CDR2 SVGIG (reference sequence). CDR3 residues: CAWKDRAYYEQYF. The CDR3, as DNA: TGTGCCTGGAAAGACAGGGCCTACTACGAGCAGTACTTC.

The CDR3 spells CAISESREGEAFF. CDR3 nucleotide sequence: TGTGCCATCAGTGAGTCGAGAGAGGGTGAAGCTTTCTTT. The chain recombines TRBV10-3 with TRBJ1-1; no definite D call. The CDR3 has 13 amino acids. The V gene lost 0 bases and the J gene lost 7 bases, with 9 bases spanning the gap. The germline CDR1 and CDR2 sequences are ENHRY and SYGVKD.

This chain joins TRBV5-1 and TRBJ1-1; D remains unclear. Trimming removed 6 bases at V and 1 base at J, with 13 bases between. The germline CDR1 and CDR2 sequences are SGHRS and YFSETQ. This CDR3 region has 14 residues. The CDR3 DNA is TGCGCCAGCACCAAGGACGGGGAGAACACTGAAGCTTTCTTT. Translated, it gives CASTKDGENTEAFF.

This clone was counted a single time. J is TRBJ1-3 and V is TRBV4-1; D possibly corresponds to TRBD1 (5 bases). The CDR3 has 15 residues. Trimming pared 4 bases from V and 0 bases from J, leaving 10 bases between. Germline V gene data show CDR1 as MGHRA and CDR2 as YSYEKL. The CDR3 loop reads CASSPSGASGNTIYF. CDR3 in DNA: TGCGCCAGCAGCCCGAGCGGGGCCTCTGGAAACACCATATATTTT.

The chain combines TRBV5-6 with TRBJ2-1, with 10 bases lining up with TRBD2. Looked up from germline, CDR1 is SGHDT and CDR2 is YYEEEE. V gave up 3 bases and J gave up 2 bases; unmatched junction bases: 2. The length of the CDR3 is 15 residues. The CDR3 loop reads CASSSSGGAYNEQFF. CDR3 sequence (DNA): TGTGCCAGCAGCTCGAGCGGGGGGGCCTACAATGAGCAGTTCTTC.

The chain recombines TRBV2 with TRBJ2-3; 7 bases are a match to TRBD2. Germline CDR1 reads SNHLY; CDR2 reads FYNNEI. V lost 9 bases to trimming and J lost 2 bases; unmatched junction nucleotides: 5. The CDR3 runs to 13 residues. CDR3 protein: CARGAGPTDTQYF. The CDR3 nucleotides read TGTGCCAGAGGAGCGGGACCCACAGATACGCAGTATTTT.

In DNA, the CDR3 is TGTGCCAGCAGCTCCCAGGGGACTAGCGGCTACGAGCAGTACTTC. Translation gives CASSSQGTSGYEQYF. V and J are TRBV7-2 and TRBJ2-7; 11 nucleotides agree with TRBD2. This CDR3 region has 15 residues. Per the germline V gene, CDR1 is SGHTA and CDR2 is FQGNSA. V dropped 4 bases and J dropped 3; count of bases not matched to a gene: 5.

The rearrangement joins TRBV11-2 to TRBJ2-1, with D unclear. The CDR3 loop spans 11 amino acids. Germline CDR1 and CDR2: SGHAT and FQNNGV. The V and J ends lost 5 bases and 9 bases respectively, with 8 bases between them. The CDR3 sequence: CASSPSGEQFF. CDR3 DNA: TGTGCCAGCAGCCCCTCCGGTGAGCAGTTCTTC.

V is TRBV11-2 and J is TRBJ2-2; D is possibly TRBD2 (5 bases). Germline V gives CDR1 SGHAT, CDR2 FQNNGV. The CDR3 is 15 residues long. The ends were cut back, 3 bases at V and 6 bases at J, with 14 bases in the middle. The CDR3 loop is CASSFPQTRSGELFF. CDR3 sequence (DNA): TGTGCCAGCAGCTTCCCCCAAACTAGATCCGGGGAGCTGTTTTTT.

This chain connects TRBV2 to TRBJ2-4; 7 bases line up with TRBD1. This CDR3 contains 12 residues. Germline V gives CDR1 SNHLY, CDR2 FYNNEI. V trimming: 8 bases; J trimming: 9 bases; junction bases outside the gene matches: 7. The CDR3 nucleotides read TGTGCCAGCCGACAGGGAGAAGGCATTCAGTACTTC. Translated, it gives CASRQGEGIQYF.

The chain is built from TRBV10-1 and TRBJ1-3; no clear D. This CDR3 comprises 13 residues. Germline V gene data show CDR1 as WNHNN and CDR2 as SYGVQD (reference sequence). V shed 4 bases and J shed 4 bases, with 8 bases lying between them. The DNA of the CDR3 is TGCGCCAGCAGTGGTCGGGAAGGAAACACCATATATTTT. It yields the protein CASSGREGNTIYF.

This clone was seen a handful of times. The chain is built from TRBV10-1 and TRBJ2-3; 8 nucleotides line up with TRBD2. The germline CDR1 and CDR2 sequences are WNHNN and SYGVQD (reference sequence). V trimming: 0 bases; J trimming: 3 bases; junction bases outside the gene matches: 8. The length of the CDR3 is 17 residues. This chain's CDR3 is CASSESYSGDGTDTQYF. CDR3 bases: TGCGCCAGCAGTGAGTCCTATAGCGGGGATGGGACAGATACGCAGTATTTT.

J is TRBJ2-1 and V is TRBV20-1, with no clear D. CDR3 length: 10 residues. From germline, CDR1 is DFQATT and CDR2 SNEGSKA (reference sequence). V lost 6 bases and J 12 bases, leaving 12 bases between the germline ends. The CDR3: CSASSPRQFF. DNA of the CDR3: TGCAGTGCCAGTAGCCCGCGGCAGTTCTTC.

The genes are TRBV27 and TRBJ2-1; the D gene is possibly TRBD2 (5 bases). Between the trimmed V and J ends, which lost 6 bases and 10 bases, there was a span of 13 bases. This CDR3 is built from 12 residues. From germline, CDR1 is MNHEY and CDR2 SMNVEV (reference sequence). The CDR3 DNA sequence: TGTGCCAGCAGCTTAACCGGGGTAGAGCAGTTCTTC. Protein: CASSLTGVEQFF.

The chain employs TRBV18 and TRBJ2-2, with 7 bases that match TRBD1. Germline V gene lookup returns CDR1 KGHSH and CDR2 LQKENI. The CDR3 spans 16 residues. The junction had 9 bases not matched to a gene; V was cut back by 8 bases and J by 0 bases. As DNA, the CDR3 is TGTGCCAGCAAAAGAGGGGGCTCCGCGAACACCGGGGAGCTGTTTTTT. It encodes CASKRGGSANTGELFF. The whole variable domain, remainder taken from reference TRBV18 and TRBJ2-2, is NAGVMQNPRHLVRRRGQEARLRCSPMKGHSHVYWYRQLPEEGLKFMVYLQKENIIDESGMPKERFSAEFPKEGPSILRIQQVVRGDSAAYFCASKRGGSANTGELFFGEGSRLTVL.

This clone was counted a few times. The chain couples TRBV30 to TRBJ1-4; the D is unclear. CDR3 length: 13 residues. Germline loops: CDR1 GTSNPN, CDR2 SVGIG (reference sequence). V was pared by 1 base and J by 4 bases, with 7 bases between. CDR3 nucleotides: TGTGCCTGGAGTGGGCAGGTTAATGAAAAACTGTTTTTT. It specifies CAWSGQVNEKLFF.